These 31 T cell receptor beta chains were all obtained from the same sample, sequenced in a study of blood T cell repertoires in COVID-19. Generated by immunoSEQ multiplex PCR, the TCRdb table keeps only in-frame clones and is missing some. Of roughly 160,000 clones in the sample, around 80% were seen once. Sequencing was done on a sample of peripheral blood. These receptor sequences come from a woman aged 55-70 years with acute or convalescent COVID-19.

The chain carries TRBV27 and TRBJ2-2; 7 positions agree with TRBD2. Germline trimming cut 3 bases from V and 4 bases from J; bases unmatched to any gene: 5. The CDR3 extends over 15 amino acids. Germline lookup yields CDR1 MNHEY and CDR2 SMNVEV (reference sequence). The CDR3 here is CASSLSSGVTGELFF. The DNA for the CDR3 is TGTGCCAGCAGTTTGAGCAGCGGGGTCACCGGGGAGCTGTTTTTT.

The CDR3 region is CASSFGRGDTDTQYF. CDR3 DNA: TGTGCCAGCAGCTTCGGGCGGGGGGACACAGATACGCAGTATTTT. V gene TRBV7-2 combines with J gene TRBJ2-3, with TRBD2 identical over 8 bases. The CDR3 loop spans 15 amino acids. Germline V gene lookup returns CDR1 SGHTA and CDR2 FQGNSA. With 3 bases clipped from V and 2 bases from J, the junction kept 4 bases outside the gene matches. Combining the CDR3 with reference TRBV7-2 and TRBJ2-3 gives the whole variable domain GAGVSQSPSNKVTEKGKDVELRCDPISGHTALYWYRQSLGQGLEFLIYFQGNSAPDKSGLPSDRFSAERTGGSVSTLTIQRTQQEDSAVYLCASSFGRGDTDTQYFGPGTRLTVL.

The chain recombines TRBV19 with TRBJ2-7; 10 bases fit TRBD2. This CDR3 is built from 13 residues. The germline gives CDR1 LNHDA, CDR2 SQIVND (reference sequence). V gave up 8 bases and J gave up 6 bases; unmatched junction bases: 7. This CDR3 reads CASRGLAGVEQYF. In DNA form, the CDR3 reads TGTGCCAGTCGGGGGCTAGCGGGGGTCGAGCAGTACTTC.

The gene calls are TRBV19 and TRBJ1-1; D uncertain. Germline CDR1 is LNHDA and CDR2 is SQIVND (reference sequence). V dropped 1 base and J dropped 1 base, with 7 bases sitting between them. CDR3 size: 14 residues. CDR3 residues: CASSIGAGNTEAFF. The DNA for the CDR3 is TGTGCCAGTAGTATAGGGGCGGGGAACACTGAAGCTTTCTTT.

This chain links TRBV9 with TRBJ2-1; 11 bases are a match to TRBD1. V was clipped by 3 bases and J by 4 bases; unmatched bases: 6. In germline, CDR1 is SGDLS, CDR2 YYNGEE. The CDR3 is made up of 16 amino acids. Written as DNA, the CDR3 is TGTGCCAGCAGCGCACTTGGGACAGGGGGGTACAATGAGCAGTTCTTC. Translating gives CASSALGTGGYNEQFF.

This clone was detected only once. This chain joins TRBV18 and TRBJ2-7; TRBD2 matches 9 bases. Trimming cost V 3 bases and J 3 bases; bases outside gene matches: 3. The CDR3 totals 14 residues. The germline gives CDR1 KGHSH, CDR2 LQKENI. Here the CDR3 reads CASSPAGGNYEQYF. In DNA, the CDR3 is TGTGCCAGCTCACCGGCGGGGGGGAACTACGAGCAGTACTTC.

The chain is built from TRBV5-1 and TRBJ2-5, with a possible D match to TRBD1 (5 bases). Germline CDR1 is SGHRS and CDR2 is YFSETQ. This CDR3 has 15 amino acids. Deletions cut 0 bases from V and 1 base from J, with 10 bases between. CDR3 sequence reads: CASSLEVRVQETQYF. CDR3 nucleotides: TGCGCCAGCAGCTTGGAAGTCAGGGTCCAAGAGACCCAGTACTTC.

The chain is built from TRBV7-9 and TRBJ2-3; a weak D match, TRBD2 (7 bases). Germline CDR1 and CDR2: SEHNR and FQNEAQ (reference sequence). V lost 0 bases, J lost 6 bases, and 13 bases lay in between. The CDR3 consists of 15 residues. The CDR3 loop reads CASSLAGGPVDTQYF. The CDR3 DNA reads as TGTGCCAGCAGCTTAGCGGGGGGGCCGGTCGATACGCAGTATTTT.

This clone was detected only once. This chain links TRBV7-2 with TRBJ2-7; no firm D call. V lost 5 bases and J lost 1, with 3 bases in between. The length of the CDR3 is 11 residues. In germline, CDR1 is SGHTA, CDR2 FQGNSA. DNA of the CDR3: TGTGCCAGCAGCCCTTCCTACGAGCAGTACTTC. Amino acid sequence: CASSPSYEQYF.

This clone was recorded once. This chain links TRBV27 with TRBJ2-1; 10 nucleotides align to TRBD2. Losses at the gene ends were 5 bases for V and 8 bases for J; bases not matched to a gene: 15. Germline V gene lookup returns CDR1 MNHEY and CDR2 SMNVEV (reference sequence). The CDR3 totals 17 residues. The CDR3 reads CASSPLASGGPTDEQFF. Here the CDR3 DNA reads TGTGCCAGCAGTCCCTTGGCTAGCGGGGGACCCACGGATGAGCAGTTCTTC.

CDR3 DNA: TGTGCCAGCAGTCGAGGGGGTCAGCCCCAGCATTTT. This translates into CASSRGGQPQHF. The chain employs TRBV25-1 and TRBJ1-5, with D perhaps matching TRBD1 (6 bases). Trimming removed 5 bases from V and 6 bases from J, with 8 bases in between. Per germline, CDR1 MGHDK and CDR2 SYGVNS. This CDR3 comprises 12 residues.

V and J are TRBV7-2 and TRBJ2-1; TRBD2 is a possible D gene (6 bases). Trimming took off 1 base at V and 1 base at J, with 14 bases between the two ends. The germline V gene has CDR1 SGHTA and CDR2 FQGNSA. The CDR3 has 17 amino acids. CDR3 DNA sequence: TGTGCCAGCAGCTTAGAAGGGGCGGGACGGTCCTACAATGAGCAGTTCTTC. Encoded protein: CASSLEGAGRSYNEQFF.

The chain combines TRBV3-1 (or the pseudogene TRBV3-2) with TRBJ1-1; D is ambiguous. Germline V gene sequence: CDR1 LGHDT, CDR2 YNNKEL (reference sequence). CDR3 size: 14 residues. V lost 4 bases to trimming and J lost 1 base, with 10 bases between them. CDR3 residues: CASSPMRANTEAFF. CDR3 DNA sequence: TGTGCCAGCAGCCCTATGAGGGCGAACACTGAAGCTTTCTTT.

The chain couples TRBV4-3 to TRBJ1-2; the match to TRBD1 covers 12 bases. J gave up 4 bases and V 4 bases, and 10 bases lay outside the gene matches. The CDR3 length is 17 residues. CDR1 is LGHNA, CDR2 YSLEER, per germline. For the CDR3, the DNA is TGCGCCAGCAGCCCGGGACAGGGGGCGCCGACAACCTATGGCTACACCTTC. It specifies CASSPGQGAPTTYGYTF.

This clone showed up just a few times. The DNA of the CDR3 is TGTGCCAGCAGCCCCCAGGGGATTGCAACTAATGAAAAACTGTTTTTT. Translating gives CASSPQGIATNEKLFF. The chain uses TRBV7-8 and TRBJ1-4, with D perhaps matching TRBD1 (6 bases). CDR1 is SGHVS, CDR2 FQNEAQ, per germline. The CDR3 extends over 16 amino acids. Trimming took 5 bases from V and 0 from J, leaving 13 bases between them.

This chain joins TRBV6-6 and TRBJ2-3; TRBD2 aligns across 8 bases. V shed 5 bases and J 2 bases; nucleotides not matched to a gene: 6. Germline V CDR1 and CDR2: MNHNY, SVGAGI (reference sequence). The CDR3 sequence is 15 residues long. For the CDR3, the DNA is TGTGCCAGCAGTCCGCGGGGGGTGAACACAGATACGCAGTATTTT. Translation gives CASSPRGVNTDTQYF.

V is TRBV14 and J is TRBJ2-7, with D perhaps matching TRBD1 (6 bases). Trimming pared 3 bases from V and 5 bases from J, leaving 14 bases between. The CDR3 is 14 amino acids. Germline-derived CDR1 and CDR2 are SGHDN and FVKESK. The CDR3 here is CASSHWNRVDEQYF. The CDR3 bases are TGTGCCAGCAGCCATTGGAACAGGGTCGACGAGCAGTACTTC.

The chain combines TRBV5-4 with TRBJ2-5, with 8 bases fitting TRBD1. The germline V gene has CDR1 SGHNT and CDR2 YYREEE (reference sequence). V gave up 2 bases and J gave up 4 bases; unmatched junction bases: 10. The CDR3 totals 16 residues. The CDR3 is CASSLRFSGGAETQYF. The DNA for the CDR3 is TGTGCCAGCAGCTTAAGGTTCTCAGGGGGCGCAGAGACCCAGTACTTC.

A word on this clone: This same CDR3 is encoded by further DNA sequences in the sample. CDR3 DNA: TGCGCCAGCAGCTCCGGACAGGGGGGTACTGAAGCTTTCTTT. This translates into CASSSGQGGTEAFF. This sequence joins TRBV5-1 and TRBJ1-1, with 10 positions matching TRBD1. The V and J ends lost 3 bases and 5 bases, in that order; junction bases with no gene match: 4. CDR1 SGHRS and CDR2 YFSETQ come from the germline V gene. CDR3 size: 14 residues.

The rearrangement uses TRBV19 and TRBJ1-1, with a possible D match to TRBD1 (6 bases). This CDR3 is 15 amino acids long. Germline CDR1 reads LNHDA; CDR2 reads SQIVND (reference sequence). V was clipped by 4 bases and J by 0 bases, with 12 bases between them. For the CDR3, the DNA is TGTGCCAGTAGTACCTCACAGGGCATGAACACTGAAGCTTTCTTT. Encoded protein: CASSTSQGMNTEAFF.

The chain links TRBV18 to TRBJ1-2; tentative D call: TRBD1 (5 bases). The CDR3 sequence is 15 residues long. The germline V gene has CDR1 KGHSH and CDR2 LQKENI. V was shortened by 3 bases and J by 5 bases, with 16 bases between the two germline ends. The CDR3 protein is CASSPLVGGGYGYTF. CDR3 nucleotides: TGTGCCAGCTCACCTCTAGTCGGGGGAGGGTATGGCTACACCTTC. The complete variable domain, with remaining parts taken from reference TRBV18 and TRBJ1-2, reads NAGVMQNPRHLVRRRGQEARLRCSPMKGHSHVYWYRQLPEEGLKFMVYLQKENIIDESGMPKERFSAEFPKEGPSILRIQQVVRGDSAAYFCASSPLVGGGYGYTFGSGTRLTVV.

This clone was counted between two and nine times. V is TRBV6-1 and J is TRBJ1-4; D is perhaps TRBD1 (5 bases). CDR3 length: 15 amino acids. The germline V gene has CDR1 MNHNS and CDR2 SASEGT. With 3 bases removed from V and 0 bases from J, the gap between germline ends came to 8 bases. CDR3 nucleotide sequence: TGTGCCAGCAGTGAGCAGGGTGCAACTAATGAAAAACTGTTTTTT. Translation gives CASSEQGATNEKLFF.

The V and J genes are TRBV27 and TRBJ2-7; a possible D gene is TRBD1 (6 bases). The V gene lost 4 bases and the J gene lost 2 bases, with 15 bases spanning the gap. Germline V CDR1 and CDR2: MNHEY, SMNVEV (reference sequence). The CDR3 is 15 residues long. As DNA, the CDR3 is TGTGCCAGCAGTTACGGCACGGGACACCCCTACGAGCAGTACTTC. It is translated as CASSYGTGHPYEQYF.

The chain is built from TRBV2 and TRBJ1-6; 7 bases align to TRBD1. The length of the CDR3 is 13 residues. CDR1 SNHLY and CDR2 FYNNEI come from the germline V gene. Losses at the gene ends were 8 bases for V and 9 bases for J; bases not matched to a gene: 7. For the CDR3, the DNA is TGTGCCAGCCGAGGGACAGTGAGTTCACCCCTCCACTTT. Protein product: CASRGTVSSPLHF. The whole variable domain, filled in from reference TRBV2 and TRBJ1-6, reads EPEVTQTPSHQVTQMGQEVILRCVPISNHLYFYWYRQILGQKVEFLVSFYNNEISEKSEIFDDQFSVERPDGSNFTLKIRSTKLEDSAMYFCASRGTVSSPLHFGNGTRLTVT.

The chain carries TRBV6-2 or TRBV6-3 and TRBJ2-7; tentative D call: TRBD1 (6 bases). Germline loops: CDR1 MNHEY, CDR2 SVGEGT. Between the trimmed V and J ends, which lost 5 bases and 2 bases, there was a span of 13 bases. The CDR3 sequence is 14 residues long. In DNA form, the CDR3 reads TGTGCCAGCAGTCAAGAACAGGGAGCCTACGAGCAGTACTTC. This codes for CASSQEQGAYEQYF.

The gene calls are TRBV4-2 and TRBJ2-7; 12 bases are shared with TRBD2. The CDR3 loop spans 17 amino acids. After removal of 1 base from V and 2 bases from J, the junction contained 6 bases not matched to a gene. Looked up from germline, CDR1 is LGHNA and CDR2 is YNFKEQ. The CDR3 sequence: CASSQVLAGGSTYEQYF. CDR3 bases: TGTGCCAGCAGCCAAGTACTAGCGGGGGGTTCGACCTACGAGCAGTACTTC.

CDR3 in amino acids: CASSPFKAGPTETQYF. CDR3 coding DNA: TGTGCCAGCTCACCATTTAAAGCGGGCCCAACGGAGACCCAGTACTTC. The chain carries TRBV18 and TRBJ2-5, with a tentative D call TRBD2 (6 bases). This CDR3 has 16 amino acids. Germline V gene sequence: CDR1 KGHSH, CDR2 LQKENI. V shed 2 bases and J shed 5 bases, with 18 bases lying between them.

CDR3 bases: TGTGCCAGCAGTGAATCGACCTCGGGTTATGGCTACACCTTC. Translated, it gives CASSESTSGYGYTF. This chain joins TRBV6-1 and TRBJ1-2; D is unclear. From germline, CDR1 is MNHNS and CDR2 SASEGT. This CDR3 comprises 14 residues. V shed 2 bases and J shed 5 bases, with 12 bases lying between them.

This clone was recorded a few times. The CDR3 spells CASSPGTDTQYF. The CDR3 DNA sequence: TGTGCCAGCTCCCCTGGCACAGATACGCAGTATTTT. This chain joins TRBV18 and TRBJ2-3; D gene ambiguous. The V end lost 6 bases, the J end lost 1 base, and 5 bases lay between the germline ends. From germline, CDR1 is KGHSH and CDR2 LQKENI. The CDR3 runs 12 residues.

This clone was found once. The chain is built from TRBV5-1 and TRBJ1-4; 10 bases fit TRBD1. Trimming cost V 4 bases and J 7 bases; bases outside gene matches: 7. The length of the CDR3 is 15 residues. In germline, CDR1 is SGHRS, CDR2 YFSETQ. The DNA of the CDR3 is TGCGCCAGCAGCAACTCCGGGACAGGGGTTGAAAAACTGTTTTTT. Its translation is CASSNSGTGVEKLFF.

The CDR3 region is CASSQNRGRTEKLFF. The CDR3 DNA sequence: TGTGCCAGCAGCCAAAACAGGGGGCGCACTGAAAAACTGTTTTTT. The chain has TRBV4-2 and TRBJ1-4; 9 nucleotides agree with TRBD1. The ends lost 2 bases at V and 7 bases at J; junction bases unmatched: 5. CDR1 and CDR2 (germline): LGHNA, YNFKEQ. The CDR3 runs 15 residues.